Reported below is one TCR beta chain. Repertoires were generated with immunoSEQ multiplex PCR, while TCRdb's copy carries only in-frame clones and drops some. The profile shows approximately 270,000 clones, around 87% of them singletons. This entry comes from a study of cytomegalovirus exposure and HLA in healthy donors. The CDR3 sequence is 15 residues long. V was shortened by 1 base and J by 5 bases, with 10 bases between the two germline ends. CDR1 and CDR2 (germline): SGHNT, YYREEE (reference sequence). The rearrangement joins TRBV5-4 to TRBJ1-6; possible D gene TRBD1, 5 bases. The clonotype was recovered from a woman aged 18-35 years in good health and CMV-seronegative. What was sequenced was PBMCs. The CDR3 region has the DNA TGTGCCAGCAGCTTGCAGGGAAGAGATAATTCACCCCTCCACTTT. Its translation is CASSLQGRDNSPLHF.